Listed here is a single TCR beta chain. The specificity of this receptor is unknown. One base away there is no much larger clone; base qualities are not given. Participants in the prospective study were enrolled through a virtual design, were aged about 18 to 100 years, and lived in approximately 25 United States geographic areas. In the prospective study, participants were assigned to cohorts based on the clinical history participants reported in a screening survey and a study questionnaire. ImmuneRACE Cohort 3 recovered participants were defined by two consecutive negative NP/OP PCR tests, healthcare professional clearance, or symptom resolution. In the prospective study, whole blood, serum and a nasopharyngeal or oropharyngeal swab were collected from each participant by mobile phlebotomists. Prospective study participants could optionally give additional blood draws and questionnaires over an approximately two-month period. Prospective study blood samples were shipped either frozen or at room temperature before DNA extraction.

This entry belongs to a study of blood T cell repertoires in COVID-19 (dated by TCRdb to about 2020). Looking at the study overall: Samples covering the acute and convalescent phases of COVID-19 were provided by collaborators in the United States, Italy and Spain. The prospective study material was composed of cDNA or gDNA derived from T cells, B-cell-depleted T cells, or PBMCs. The repertoires were released in a freely available public database meant as a resource for research on the immune response to SARS-CoV-2. The samples were drawn from the first 160 participants of the ongoing ImmuneRACE study and from some 1,300 subjects provided by 6 global collaborators. HLA class I and class II types, where available, came from metadata supplied by the sample provider rather than from assay-based typing. Subjects who had been exposed to COVID-19, were actively infected with it, or had recovered from it provided the deeply sampled blood TCRbeta repertoires that made up the dataset. A de-identified subject ID, COVID-19 status, age in years and sex were almost always included in the sample metadata. Summary of the overall study and its limitations: How much clinical and demographic metadata was included differed by source and by participant, and the metadata was provided uncurated.

CDR1 and CDR2 are read off the germline V gene as MGHRA and YSYEKL. At the junction V is shortened by 0 bases and J by 4 bases, with 9 bases in between. Inclusive of the bounding cysteine and phenylalanine, the CDR3 is 15 residues long. The sequence is cut down to CDR3 DNA, 45 bases in frame from base 1. The immunoSEQ Assay, a bias-controlled multiplex PCR, was used to amplify TCRbeta CDR3 regions from genomic DNA. From the authors' description of their analysis: The number of nucleated cells in each sample was estimated by amplification of reference gene primers within the assay. Sequence reads were collapsed and filtered to measure the absolute abundance of every unique TCRbeta CDR3 rearrangement. For each sample, productive Simpson clonality was calculated as the square root of Simpson's diversity index over productive rearrangements. The table was pulled from immuneACCESS by TCRdb, which kept in-frame rearrangements only. Such tables lose some clones; where checked, under half of the loss comes from unresolved V genes, and the rest has no known cause. V, J and clone size are those of that table, while D and trimming were read from the DNA. Across this sample there are around 390,000 clones, with around nine tenths seen only once. Together, the top ten hold roughly 9.4% of the sample.

Sample: PBMCs or T cells enriched from blood (not recorded which). This TCR was recovered from a woman aged 45-65 years who had recovered from COVID-19. The chain links TRBV4-1 with TRBJ1-4; the D gene lacks a confident call. The CDR3: CASSQDPGYNEKLFF. Here is the DNA: TGCGCCAGCAGCCAAGATCCAGGCTATAATGAAAAACTGTTTTTT.